These T cell receptor beta chains were read from a single sample in a study of blood T cell repertoires in COVID-19. This table comes from immunoSEQ multiplex PCR, and its TCRdb copy is limited to in-frame clones, with some not included. The table records 130,000 to 150,000 clones, roughly four fifths of them present only once. Sequencing input: peripheral blood. These receptors all come from a man older than 75 with acute or convalescent COVID-19. The CDR3 runs from the conserved cysteine through the conserved F or W. A D gene is named only where the DNA matches it firmly. Clone size, where shown, is once, few, many, or a class for clones that have expanded.

D gene: .
J gene: TRBJ1-6
clone size: .
V gene: TRBV7-2
CDR3 DNA: TGTGCCAGCAGCTTATTAGTCCGGGGAGGGGATTCACCCCTCCACTTT
CDR3 protein: CASSLLVRGGDSPLHF

D gene: .
J gene: TRBJ2-5
clone size: .
V gene: TRBV7-7
CDR3 DNA: TGTGCCAGCAGCTTCGGACAAGGGCGAGAGACCCAGTACTTC
CDR3 protein: CASSFGQGRETQYF

D gene: .
J gene: TRBJ2-5
clone size: .
V gene: TRBV5-1
CDR3 DNA: TGCGCCAGCAGCTTGGGGAGGACCCAAGAGACCCAGTACTTC
CDR3 protein: CASSLGRTQETQYF

D gene: TRBD1
J gene: TRBJ1-2
clone size: .
V gene: TRBV6-5
CDR3 DNA: TGTGCCAGCAGTTACGCCGACAGGGGTCGTGGCTACACCTTC
CDR3 protein: CASSYADRGRGYTF

D gene: .
J gene: TRBJ1-5
clone size: few
V gene: TRBV19
CDR3 DNA: TGTGCCAGTAGTCCGACTCCGGGAGGTAGCAATCAGCCCCAGCATTTT
CDR3 protein: CASSPTPGGSNQPQHF

D gene: TRBD1
J gene: TRBJ1-4
clone size: .
V gene: TRBV5-4
CDR3 DNA: TGTGCCAGCAGCTCGACAGGGGTGCAGGCTAATGAAAAACTGTTTTTT
CDR3 protein: CASSSTGVQANEKLFF

D gene: .
J gene: TRBJ1-2
clone size: .
V gene: TRBV7-2
CDR3 DNA: TGTGCCAGCAGCCATGACAGCTCCGACTATGGCTACACCTTC
CDR3 protein: CASSHDSSDYGYTF

D gene: TRBD1
J gene: TRBJ2-7
clone size: .
V gene: TRBV4-1
CDR3 DNA: TGCGCCAGCAGCCACGTGGACAGGGACGGACGGCAGTACTTC
CDR3 protein: CASSHVDRDGRQYF

D gene: TRBD1
J gene: TRBJ2-2
clone size: once
V gene: TRBV4-1
CDR3 DNA: TGCGCCAGCAGCTGGGACAGGACCACCGGGGAGCTGTTTTTT
CDR3 protein: CASSWDRTTGELFF

D gene: TRBD1
J gene: TRBJ1-6
clone size: .
V gene: TRBV6-2/TRBV6-3
CDR3 DNA: TGTGCCAGCGGCCGTTACAGGGGGAATAATTCACCCCTCCACTTT
CDR3 protein: CASGRYRGNNSPLHF

D gene: .
J gene: TRBJ2-7
clone size: few
V gene: TRBV27
CDR3 DNA: TGTGCCAGCAGTTTAGGAGGCTCCTACGAGCAGTACTTC
CDR3 protein: CASSLGGSYEQYF

D gene: .
J gene: TRBJ1-6
clone size: .
V gene: TRBV7-2
CDR3 DNA: TGTGCCAGCAGCTTAGGCTTAGGGGGTGGGTCACCCCTCCACTTT
CDR3 protein: CASSLGLGGGSPLHF

D gene: .
J gene: TRBJ2-1
clone size: .
V gene: TRBV4-1
CDR3 DNA: TGCGCCAGCAGCGGGGCCTCCTACAATGAGCAGTTCTTC
CDR3 protein: CASSGASYNEQFF

D gene: .
J gene: TRBJ1-2
clone size: .
V gene: TRBV6-2/TRBV6-3
CDR3 DNA: TGTGCCAGCAGTTCCTACAACTATGGCTACACCTTC
CDR3 protein: CASSSYNYGYTF

D gene: TRBD1
J gene: TRBJ2-7
clone size: .
V gene: TRBV5-4
CDR3 DNA: TGTGCCACCAAGAAACAGGGGGCCTACGAGCAGTACTTC
CDR3 protein: CATKKQGAYEQYF

D gene: .
J gene: TRBJ2-7
clone size: .
V gene: TRBV30
CDR3 DNA: TGTGCCTGGAGTTATGGGGACACCTCAACCGGGGAGCAGTACTTC
CDR3 protein: CAWSYGDTSTGEQYF

D gene: TRBD2
J gene: TRBJ2-5
clone size: .
V gene: TRBV5-8
CDR3 DNA: TGTGCCAGCAGCTCTGGGGGGACTACCCCCCGAGAGACCCAGTACTTC
CDR3 protein: CASSSGGTTPRETQYF

D gene: .
J gene: TRBJ1-3
clone size: few
V gene: TRBV28
CDR3 DNA: TGTGCCAGCAGCCCCTCCCGTGGAAACACCATATATTTT
CDR3 protein: CASSPSRGNTIYF

D gene: TRBD1
J gene: TRBJ1-3
clone size: .
V gene: TRBV7-2
CDR3 DNA: TGTGCCAGCAGCTTGAGGACAGGGGCTGGAAACACCATATATTTT
CDR3 protein: CASSLRTGAGNTIYF

D gene: TRBD1
J gene: TRBJ1-6
clone size: .
V gene: TRBV28
CDR3 DNA: TGTGCCAGCAGGACTAGACAGGGCCCTACTCCCCTCCACTTT
CDR3 protein: CASRTRQGPTPLHF

D gene: .
J gene: TRBJ2-5
clone size: .
V gene: TRBV6-2/TRBV6-3
CDR3 DNA: TGTGCCAGCAGTTACCCCGTGGAGACCCAGTACTTC
CDR3 protein: CASSYPVETQYF

D gene: TRBD2
J gene: TRBJ2-3
clone size: .
V gene: TRBV5-4
CDR3 DNA: TGTGCCAGCAGCGGTCGACTAGCGGGGAGCACAGATACGCAGTATTTT
CDR3 protein: CASSGRLAGSTDTQYF

D gene: TRBD1
J gene: TRBJ1-5
clone size: .
V gene: TRBV30
CDR3 DNA: TGTGCCTGGAGTGTTGGACAGGGAAATCAGCCCCAGCATTTT
CDR3 protein: CAWSVGQGNQPQHF

D gene: TRBD1
J gene: TRBJ1-1
clone size: .
V gene: TRBV18
CDR3 DNA: TGTGCCAGCTCACCTTCACTCGACGGACAGGGGAGGACTGAAGCTTTCTTT
CDR3 protein: CASSPSLDGQGRTEAFF